What follows are 30 T cell receptor beta chains derived from one specimen sequenced in a study of T cells after yellow fever vaccination. TCRdb itself ran the 5' RACE reads through MiXCR, one entry per CDR3 protein. The sample consists of about 99,000 distinct CDR3 sequences, less than 6% of them appearing once. Sequencing was performed on CD8+ T cells sorted from PBMCs, taken 10 days after the yellow fever booster vaccination. These receptors were taken from a man between 18 and 29 years old who received the YFV17D yellow fever vaccine.

The rearrangement joins TRBV6-6 to TRBJ2-3; 11 nucleotides line up with TRBD2. V shed 0 bases, J shed 1 base, and the junction held 0 bases outside the gene matches. Germline V gene sequence: CDR1 MNHNY, CDR2 SVGAGI (reference sequence). CDR3 length equals 16 residues. The CDR3 nucleotides are TGTGCCAGCAGTTACTCTAGCGGGGGGGGCACAGATACGCAGTATTTT. Translating gives CASSYSSGGGTDTQYF.

The V gene is TRBV7-9, the J gene TRBJ2-1; 7 nucleotides line up with TRBD2. CDR3 length: 13 residues. V gave up 10 bases and J gave up 8 bases; unmatched junction bases: 11. Germline V gives CDR1 SEHNR, CDR2 FQNEAQ (reference sequence). The CDR3 DNA is TGTGCCAACCCCAGCGGGGACGGTCATGAGCAGTTCTTC. Translated, it gives CANPSGDGHEQFF.

This clonotype was seen more than once but under ten times. V usage is TRBV11-3 and J usage is TRBJ2-1; 11 bases map to TRBD2. Per germline, CDR1 SGHNT and CDR2 YENEEA. CDR3 length: 15 residues. With V trimmed by 4 bases and J by 4 bases, 3 bases remained unmatched. The CDR3 DNA reads as TGTGCCAGCAGCTCTAGCGGGGGGTTTTACAATGAGCAGTTCTTC. Its protein product is CASSSSGGFYNEQFF. The entire variable domain, with the rest obtained from reference TRBV11-3 and TRBJ2-1, is as follows: EAGVVQSPRYKIIEKKQPVAFWCNPISGHNTLYWYLQNLGQGPELLIRYENEEAVDDSQLPKDRFSAERLKGVDSTLKIQPAELGDSAVYLCASSSSGGFYNEQFFGPGTRLTVL.

The chain combines TRBV29-1 with TRBJ2-2; TRBD2 matches 12 bases. Germline V gives CDR1 SQVTM, CDR2 ANQGSEA. The trim removed 6 bases at V and 6 bases at J, leaving 2 bases unmatched. The CDR3 loop spans 13 amino acids. The CDR3: CSVASGGAGELFF. The CDR3 DNA is TGCAGCGTGGCTAGCGGGGGGGCCGGGGAGCTGTTTTTT.

There are a few counts of this clonotype. This chain links TRBV9 with TRBJ1-2, with 8 bases that match TRBD1. The V gene end was trimmed by 0 bases and the J gene end by 5 bases; junction bases not matched to a gene: 3. Germline CDR1 SGDLS, CDR2 YYNGEE. The CDR3 is 14 residues long. CDR3 in amino acids: CASSVDDRGYGYTF. CDR3 in DNA: TGTGCCAGCAGCGTAGACGACAGGGGTTATGGCTACACCTTC.

The table lists this clonotype with many counts. The CDR3 sequence is CSAPTLAGLAETQYF. Here the CDR3 DNA reads TGCAGTGCCCCCACACTAGCGGGTTTGGCTGAGACCCAGTACTTC. The chain has TRBV20-1 and TRBJ2-5, with 9 bases matching TRBD2. Unmatched junction bases numbered 13, after V lost 6 bases and J lost 5 bases. Germline lookup yields CDR1 DFQATT and CDR2 SNEGSKA (reference sequence). This CDR3 spans 15 amino acids.

This clonotype appeared many times. The chain is built from TRBV7-9 and TRBJ2-3; D ambiguous. CDR1 SEHNR and CDR2 FQNEAQ come from the germline V gene (reference sequence). This CDR3 has 13 amino acids. CDR3 sequence reads: CAVAGPYIDTQYF. The CDR3 DNA is TGTGCAGTAGCTGGGCCCTATATTGATACGCAGTATTTT. The whole variable domain, remainder taken from reference TRBV7-9 and TRBJ2-3, is DTGVSQNPRHKITKRGQNVTFRCDPISEHNRLYWYRQTLGQGPEFLTYFQNEAQLEKSRLLSDRFSAERPKGSFSTLEIQRTEQGDSAMYLCAVAGPYIDTQYFGPGTRLTVL.

The V gene is TRBV4-1, the J gene TRBJ2-2, with TRBD1 identical over 7 bases. V was pared by 1 base and J by 6 bases, with 8 bases of the junction left unmatched. This CDR3 is 16 amino acids long. Germline V CDR1 and CDR2: MGHRA, YSYEKL. The CDR3 here is CASSQGRGQGAGELFF. DNA for the CDR3: TGCGCCAGCAGCCAAGGAAGAGGGCAGGGGGCCGGGGAGCTGTTTTTT.

There are a few counts of this clonotype. The rearrangement links TRBV7-2 to TRBJ2-3; unclear D gene. The CDR3 covers 14 residues. Trimming took off 1 base at V and 2 bases at J, with 7 bases between the two ends. Germline V gene lookup returns CDR1 SGHTA and CDR2 FQGNSA. The CDR3 region has the DNA TGTGCCAGCAGCTTAGGCAGACTCACAGATACGCAGTATTTT. Its translation is CASSLGRLTDTQYF.

This clonotype was picked up a small number of times. The rearrangement uses TRBV7-6 and TRBJ2-2, with 9 bases aligning to TRBD1. The germline V gene encodes CDR1 SGHVS and CDR2 FNYEAQ. This CDR3 is 18 amino acids long. The junction had 15 bases not matched to a gene; V was cut back by 5 bases and J by 5 bases. The CDR3 region is CASSRSEDGTGRTGELFF. CDR3 nucleotide sequence: TGTGCCAGCAGCCGATCGGAGGACGGGACAGGGAGGACCGGGGAGCTGTTTTTT.

This clonotype has a handful of counts. The CDR3 bases are TGCAGTTCAAACATAAATGAGCAGTTCTTC. Its protein is CSSNINEQFF. The chain has TRBV20-1 and TRBJ2-1; D remains ambiguous. This CDR3 has 10 amino acids. CDR1 is DFQATT, CDR2 SNEGSKA, per germline (reference sequence). The V end was cut by 8 bases, the J end by 7 bases, with 9 bases between.

The sample holds a few counts of this clonotype. The V call is TRBV20-1, the J call TRBJ1-2, with 10 bases matching TRBD1. The CDR3 spans 13 residues. V was pared by 6 bases and J by 7 bases, with 8 bases of the junction left unmatched. Germline V gene sequence: CDR1 DFQATT, CDR2 SNEGSKA (reference sequence). The CDR3 nucleotides read TGCAGTGCGGAGGGACAGGGGCTAGGTGGCTACACCTTC. Translated: CSAEGQGLGGYTF.

This clonotype was seen only a few times. V and J are TRBV12-3 or TRBV12-4 and TRBJ1-1; TRBD1 aligns across 10 bases. The CDR3 runs to 15 residues. The ends lost 3 bases at V and 5 bases at J; junction bases unmatched: 6. The CDR3 nucleotides read TGTGCCAGCAGTTTGGGACAGGGGACGAGAACTGAAGCTTTCTTT. Protein sequence: CASSLGQGTRTEAFF.

This clonotype was counted between two and nine times. This chain links TRBV12-3 or TRBV12-4 with TRBJ1-1, with D possibly being TRBD1 (5 bases). The CDR3 totals 13 residues. The V end was cut by 2 bases, the J end by 7 bases, with 11 bases between. CDR3 sequence: CASSLMSGFEAFF. The DNA of the CDR3 is TGTGCCAGCAGTTTAATGTCAGGGTTTGAAGCTTTCTTT.

In its sample, this clonotype was seen many times. The chain combines TRBV7-2 with TRBJ2-1, with D possibly matching TRBD2 (6 bases). The CDR3 is 15 residues long. Trimming shortened V by 5 bases and J by 2 bases, and 13 bases separated the two germline ends. From germline, CDR1 is SGHTA and CDR2 FQGNSA. The CDR3 DNA reads as TGTGCCAGCAGCAGACTAGGAAATGCCTACAATGAGCAGTTCTTC. This codes for CASSRLGNAYNEQFF.

This chain joins TRBV7-2 and TRBJ1-2, with TRBD1 matching 7 bases. V lost 3 bases to trimming and J lost 6 bases; unmatched junction nucleotides: 4. The CDR3 extends over 13 amino acids. Germline V lookup: CDR1 SGHTA, CDR2 FQGNSA. The CDR3 spells CASSLPGQHGYTF. The CDR3 coding sequence is TGTGCCAGCAGCTTGCCGGGACAGCATGGCTACACCTTC.

This clonotype occurred a few times. The chain's CDR3 is CASSYSIKGSGANVLTF. CDR3 bases: TGTGCCAGCAGTTACTCGATAAAAGGCTCTGGGGCCAACGTCCTGACTTTC. V and J are TRBV6-2 or TRBV6-3 and TRBJ2-6, with D hard to call. Per the germline V gene, CDR1 is MNHEY and CDR2 is SVGEGT. V was trimmed by 0 bases and J by 0 bases, leaving 9 bases between them. CDR3 length: 17 residues.

The sample holds many counts of this clonotype. This sequence joins TRBV4-2 and TRBJ2-3; possibly TRBD1 or TRBD2 for D (5 bases each). This CDR3 is 17 amino acids long. V lost 4 bases to trimming and J lost 6 bases, with 23 bases between them. Germline lookup yields CDR1 LGHNA and CDR2 YNFKEQ. The CDR3 bases are TGTGCCAGCAGCCCCTCAACGAGGGGAAGGGACGCGGATACGCAGTATTTT. This gives the protein CASSPSTRGRDADTQYF.

This rearrangement joins TRBV10-3 to TRBJ2-3; weak D call: TRBD1 (6 bases). The CDR3 has 17 amino acids. Germline assignment: CDR1 ENHRY and CDR2 SYGVKD. The V end was cut by 10 bases, the J end by 6 bases, with 29 bases between. The CDR3 reads CATALSYRDTEGDTQYF. CDR3 nucleotides: TGTGCCACCGCCCTCTCATACCGGGACACAGAAGGGGATACGCAGTATTTT.

The J gene is TRBJ2-5, the V gene TRBV4-2, with D possibly matching TRBD2 (7 bases). CDR3 size: 16 residues. Germline V gene data show CDR1 as LGHNA and CDR2 as YNFKEQ. V gave up 4 bases and J gave up 5 bases, with 20 bases separating them. The CDR3, as DNA: TGTGCCAGCAGCCCCTACCGGGAAGGGGGAGGGGAGACCCAGTACTTC. This codes for CASSPYREGGGETQYF.

The chain links TRBV20-1 to TRBJ2-7; D remains ambiguous. With 0 bases removed from V and 3 bases from J, the gap between germline ends came to 9 bases. Germline CDR1 and CDR2: DFQATT and SNEGSKA (reference sequence). The CDR3 totals 13 residues. DNA for the CDR3: TGCAGTGCTAGAGAAGGCAGCGACTACGAGCAGTACTTC. Translation gives CSAREGSDYEQYF.

The chain is built from TRBV5-6 and TRBJ1-4; 8 positions agree with TRBD1. Germline V gene data show CDR1 as SGHDT and CDR2 as YYEEEE. With V trimmed by 4 bases and J by 7 bases, 6 bases remained unmatched. This CDR3 is built from 14 residues. CDR3 amino acids: CASSDDRGSEKLFF. In nucleotides, the CDR3 is TGTGCCAGCAGCGACGACAGGGGCAGTGAAAAACTGTTTTTT.

There are a few counts of this clonotype. The chain is built from TRBV27 and TRBJ2-1, with 7 bases identical to TRBD1. The germline V gene has CDR1 MNHEY and CDR2 SMNVEV (reference sequence). The CDR3 runs to 12 residues. V gave up 8 bases and J gave up 9 bases; unmatched junction bases: 7. In DNA, the CDR3 is TGTGCCAGCGCTACAGGGGCCGGTGAGCAGTTCTTC. Translating gives CASATGAGEQFF.

This chain links TRBV7-9 with TRBJ1-2, with no clear D. Per germline, CDR1 SEHNR and CDR2 FQNEAQ (reference sequence). The CDR3 covers 10 residues. V was clipped by 2 bases and J by 8 bases, with 3 bases between them. The chain's CDR3 is CASSLIGYTF. CDR3 bases: TGTGCCAGCAGCTTAATCGGCTACACCTTC.

The sample holds many counts of this clonotype. CDR3 loop: CASSQDVGPTGTGNQPQHF. For the CDR3, the DNA is TGCGCCAGCAGCCAAGACGTCGGCCCGACGGGCACTGGCAATCAGCCCCAGCATTTT. The chain joins TRBV4-1 to TRBJ1-5, with D unclear. CDR3 length: 19 amino acids. Germline CDR1 reads MGHRA; CDR2 reads YSYEKL. V shed 0 bases and J shed 2 bases, with 20 bases lying between them.

Ten or more counts support this clonotype. The V call is TRBV7-9, the J call TRBJ1-2, with D unresolved. The CDR3 spans 14 residues. The germline gives CDR1 SEHNR, CDR2 FQNEAQ (reference sequence). V was clipped by 5 bases and J by 5 bases, with 15 bases between them. The CDR3 is CASSPNPGLYGYTF. The CDR3 region has the DNA TGTGCCAGCAGCCCCAACCCGGGGTTATATGGCTACACCTTC.

The V gene is TRBV9, the J gene TRBJ2-3; the D gene is possibly TRBD1 (6 bases). The CDR3 spans 16 residues. V was trimmed by 3 bases and J by 3 bases, leaving 17 bases between them. Germline values: CDR1 SGDLS, CDR2 YYNGEE. The CDR3, as DNA: TGTGCCAGCAGCGCGAACAGGGAGCTTGTGACAGATACGCAGTATTTT. Translation: CASSANRELVTDTQYF. The whole variable domain, remainder taken from reference TRBV9 and TRBJ2-3, is DSGVTQTPKHLITATGQRVTLRCSPRSGDLSVYWYQQSLDQGLQFLIQYYNGEERAKGNILERFSAQQFPDLHSELNLSSLELGDSALYFCASSANRELVTDTQYFGPGTRLTVL.

This chain links TRBV4-1 with TRBJ1-2; a weak D match, TRBD1 (5 bases). This CDR3 has 15 amino acids. Between the trimmed V and J ends, which lost 1 base and 2 bases, there was a span of 11 bases. Germline V lookup: CDR1 MGHRA, CDR2 YSYEKL. The CDR3 loop reads CASSQVRDGNYGYTF. Written as DNA, the CDR3 is TGCGCCAGCAGCCAAGTCCGGGACGGCAACTATGGCTACACCTTC.

J is TRBJ1-6 and V is TRBV19, with unresolved D. The length of the CDR3 is 13 residues. Germline V gives CDR1 LNHDA, CDR2 SQIVND (reference sequence). Trimming took off 6 bases at V and 6 bases at J, with 9 bases between the two ends. Here the CDR3 DNA reads TGTGCCAGTAGCTCGAAAGTTAATTCACCCCTCCACTTT. It codes for CASSSKVNSPLHF. Looking up the rest from reference TRBV19 and TRBJ1-6 gives the full variable domain: DGGITQSPKYLFRKEGQNVTLSCEQNLNHDAMYWYRQDPGQGLRLIYYSQIVNDFQKGDIAEGYSVSREKKESFPLTVTSAQKNPTAFYLCASSSKVNSPLHFGNGTRLTVT.

A few counts support this clonotype. This sequence joins TRBV9 and TRBJ1-6; D possibly corresponds to TRBD1 (6 bases). The CDR3 contains 15 residues. V lost 3 bases and J 2 bases, leaving 9 bases between the germline ends. The germline gives CDR1 SGDLS, CDR2 YYNGEE. CDR3: CASSGTVAYNSPLHF. The CDR3 region has the DNA TGTGCCAGCAGCGGGACAGTAGCCTATAATTCACCCCTCCACTTT. The variable domain in full, completed from reference TRBV9 and TRBJ1-6, reads DSGVTQTPKHLITATGQRVTLRCSPRSGDLSVYWYQQSLDQGLQFLIQYYNGEERAKGNILERFSAQQFPDLHSELNLSSLELGDSALYFCASSGTVAYNSPLHFGNGTRLTVT.